This TCR beta chain was observed in a study of T cells in Graves' hyperthyroidism and ophthalmopathy. The overall study: Peripheral blood was secured at the point of initial diagnosis, before any treatment.

This clonotype occurred many times. As yet, its antigen is unknown. The V gene lost 0 bases and the J gene lost 2 bases, with 9 bases spanning the gap. Germline CDR1 is SGDLS and CDR2 is YYNGEE. The CDR3 runs to 14 residues. Researchers took RNA transcripts and amplified the TCR beta CDR3 regions from them. RT-PCR in the first round (using the HTBI primer set) targeted the TCR CDR3. TCRdb called the multiplex PCR reads again in MiXCR, with one record for every CDR3 protein. The data contain about 640,000 distinct CDR3 sequences, around 21% of them singletons. Points from the study as a whole: Most thyroid-expanded clonotypes above 0.001 were also found in blood.

The receptor was isolated from a man aged 25 to 45 with Graves' ophthalmopathy. Sequenced input: blood. The V gene is TRBV9, the J gene TRBJ2-7; D is unclear. DNA for the CDR3: TGTGCCAGCAGCGTAGGTGGCAGCGCCTACGAGCAGTACTTC. It yields the protein CASSVGGSAYEQYF.